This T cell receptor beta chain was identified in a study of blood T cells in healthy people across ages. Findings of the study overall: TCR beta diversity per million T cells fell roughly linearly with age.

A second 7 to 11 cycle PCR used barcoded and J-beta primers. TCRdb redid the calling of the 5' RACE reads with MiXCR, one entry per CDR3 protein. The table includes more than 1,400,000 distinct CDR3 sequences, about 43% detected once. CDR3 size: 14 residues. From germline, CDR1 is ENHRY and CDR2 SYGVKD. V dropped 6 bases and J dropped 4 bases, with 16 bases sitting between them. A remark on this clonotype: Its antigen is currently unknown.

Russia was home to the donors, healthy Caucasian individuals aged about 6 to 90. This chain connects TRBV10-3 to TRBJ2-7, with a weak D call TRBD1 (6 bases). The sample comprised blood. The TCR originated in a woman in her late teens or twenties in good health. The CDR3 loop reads CAIRPGTSQYEQYF. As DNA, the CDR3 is TGTGCCATCAGGCCCGGGACAAGCCAGTACGAGCAGTACTTC.